This is a list of T cell receptor beta chains from one sample in a study of blood T cell repertoires in COVID-19. Profiled with immunoSEQ multiplex PCR; TCRdb holds only in-frame clones, not every one. The data contain around 81,000 clones, roughly 86% of them singletons. The sequenced material came from peripheral blood. The source of these receptors is a man aged 65 to 79 with acute or convalescent COVID-19. The CDR3 runs from the conserved cysteine through the conserved F or W. D genes are given only for firm matches. For some rows the clone size is stated as once, few or many, or as a class when expanded; others skip it.

-	TRBV18	TRBD2	TRBJ2-1	CASSVTPGLAGDEQFF	TGTGCCAGCTCAGTCACGCCGGGACTAGCGGGAGATGAGCAGTTCTTC
many	TRBV2	TRBD2	TRBJ2-7	CASTAGGQREQYF	TGTGCCAGCACGGCGGGGGGGCAAAGGGAGCAGTACTTC
-	TRBV7-8	TRBD1	TRBJ1-2	CASSPRTGPNYGYTF	TGTGCCAGCAGCCCGAGGACAGGCCCTAACTATGGCTACACCTTC
-	TRBV5-1	-	TRBJ2-5	CASNEGGYQETQYF	TGCGCCAGCAATGAGGGGGGGTACCAAGAGACCCAGTACTTC
-	TRBV6-2/TRBV6-3	TRBD2	TRBJ2-7	CASSTSGSRLAGGRPGHEQYF	TGTGCCAGCAGTACATCAGGGAGTCGACTAGCGGGAGGCCGTCCGGGCCACGAGCAGTACTTC
-	TRBV18	TRBD1	TRBJ2-7	CASSRTGASSYEQYF	TGTGCCAGCTCACGAACAGGGGCAAGCTCCTACGAGCAGTACTTC
few	TRBV25-1	-	TRBJ1-1	CASADTYYTEAFF	TGTGCCAGCGCGGACACCTATTACACTGAAGCTTTCTTT
-	TRBV7-2	TRBD1	TRBJ1-6	CASSPGQGYYNSPLHF	TGTGCCAGCAGCCCAGGACAGGGATACTATAATTCACCCCTCCACTTT
-	TRBV19	-	TRBJ2-4	CASSQGSGVRGLAKNIQYF	TGTGCCAGTAGTCAGGGTAGCGGCGTCCGAGGACTAGCCAAAAACATTCAGTACTTC
-	TRBV7-9	-	TRBJ1-5	CASSLSNSNQPQHF	TGTGCCAGCAGCTTATCCAATAGCAATCAGCCCCAGCATTTT
few	TRBV7-8	-	TRBJ1-1	CASSLVTVGAFF	TGTGCCAGCAGCTTAGTAACTGTCGGGGCTTTCTTT